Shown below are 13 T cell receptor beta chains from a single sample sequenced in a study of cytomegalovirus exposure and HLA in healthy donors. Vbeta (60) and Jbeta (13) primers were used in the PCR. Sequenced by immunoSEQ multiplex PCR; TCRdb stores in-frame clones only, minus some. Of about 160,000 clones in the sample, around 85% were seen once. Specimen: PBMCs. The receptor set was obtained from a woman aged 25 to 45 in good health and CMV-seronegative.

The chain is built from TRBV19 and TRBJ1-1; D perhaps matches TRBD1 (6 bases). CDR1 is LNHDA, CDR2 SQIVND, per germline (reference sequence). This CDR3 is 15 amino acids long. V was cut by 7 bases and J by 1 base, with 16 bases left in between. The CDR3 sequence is CASITYGTPNTEAFF. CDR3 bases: TGTGCCAGTATCACCTACGGGACACCGAACACTGAAGCTTTCTTT.

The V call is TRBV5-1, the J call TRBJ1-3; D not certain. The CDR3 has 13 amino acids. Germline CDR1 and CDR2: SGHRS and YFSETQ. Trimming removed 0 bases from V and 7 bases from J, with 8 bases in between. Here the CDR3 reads CASSLDPENTIYF. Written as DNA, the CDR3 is TGCGCCAGCAGCTTGGACCCCGAGAACACCATATATTTT.

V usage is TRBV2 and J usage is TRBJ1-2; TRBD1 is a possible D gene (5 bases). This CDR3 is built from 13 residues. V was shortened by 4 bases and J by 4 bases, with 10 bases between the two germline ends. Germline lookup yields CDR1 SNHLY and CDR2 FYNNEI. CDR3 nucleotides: TGTGCCAGCAGTGGACAGCCAACCTATGGCTACACCTTC. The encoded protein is CASSGQPTYGYTF.

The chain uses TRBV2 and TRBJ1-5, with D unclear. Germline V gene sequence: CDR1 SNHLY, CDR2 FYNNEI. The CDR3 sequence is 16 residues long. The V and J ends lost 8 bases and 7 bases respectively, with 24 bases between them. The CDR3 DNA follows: TGTGCCAGCGCCCGGGGTGGCGCATCGTCGGTCCAGCCCCAGCATTTT. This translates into CASARGGASSVQPQHF.

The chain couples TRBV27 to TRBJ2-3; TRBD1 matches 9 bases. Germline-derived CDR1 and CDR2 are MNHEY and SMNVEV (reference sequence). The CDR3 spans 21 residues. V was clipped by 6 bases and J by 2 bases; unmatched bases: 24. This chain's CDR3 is CASRTQGWDRALGGTTDTQYF. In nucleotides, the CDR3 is TGTGCCAGCAGAACCCAGGGGTGGGACAGGGCCCTGGGCGGGACCACAGATACGCAGTATTTT.

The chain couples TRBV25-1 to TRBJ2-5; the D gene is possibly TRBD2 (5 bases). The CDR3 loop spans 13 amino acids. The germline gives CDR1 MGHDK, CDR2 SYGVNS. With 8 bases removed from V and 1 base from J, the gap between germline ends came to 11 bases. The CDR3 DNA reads TGTGCCAGCGGAGGAGAGGCCCAAGAGACCCAGTACTTC. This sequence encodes CASGGEAQETQYF.

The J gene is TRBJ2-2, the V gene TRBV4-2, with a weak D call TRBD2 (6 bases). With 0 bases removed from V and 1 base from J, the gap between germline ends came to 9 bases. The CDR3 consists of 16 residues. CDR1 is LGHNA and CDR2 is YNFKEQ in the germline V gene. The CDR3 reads CASSQDRGGNTGELFF. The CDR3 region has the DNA TGTGCCAGCAGCCAAGATAGGGGAGGGAACACCGGGGAGCTGTTTTTT.

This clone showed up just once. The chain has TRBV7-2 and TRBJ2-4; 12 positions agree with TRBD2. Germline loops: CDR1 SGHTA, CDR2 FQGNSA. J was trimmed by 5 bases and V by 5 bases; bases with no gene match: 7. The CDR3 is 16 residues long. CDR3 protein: CASSRTSGGPQNIQYF. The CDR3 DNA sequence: TGTGCCAGCAGCCGTACTAGCGGGGGGCCCCAAAACATTCAGTACTTC.

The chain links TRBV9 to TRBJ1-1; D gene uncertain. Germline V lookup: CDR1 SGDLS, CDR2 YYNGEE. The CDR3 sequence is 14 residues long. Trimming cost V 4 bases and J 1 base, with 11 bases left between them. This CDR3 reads CASSPSGRNTEAFF. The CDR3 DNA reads TGTGCCAGCAGCCCCTCGGGGAGGAACACTGAAGCTTTCTTT.

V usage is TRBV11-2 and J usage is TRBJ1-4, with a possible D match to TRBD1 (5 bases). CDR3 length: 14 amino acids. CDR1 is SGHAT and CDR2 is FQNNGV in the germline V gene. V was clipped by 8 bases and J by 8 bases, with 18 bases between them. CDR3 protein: CASSTQGNGEKLFF. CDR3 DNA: TGTGCCAGCTCCACCCAGGGAAATGGGGAAAAACTGTTTTTT. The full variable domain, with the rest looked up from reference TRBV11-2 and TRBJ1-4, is EAGVAQSPRYKIIEKRQSVAFWCNPISGHATLYWYQQILGQGPKLLIQFQNNGVVDDSQLPKDRFSAERLKGVDSTLKIQPAKLEDSAVYLCASSTQGNGEKLFFGSGTQLSVL.

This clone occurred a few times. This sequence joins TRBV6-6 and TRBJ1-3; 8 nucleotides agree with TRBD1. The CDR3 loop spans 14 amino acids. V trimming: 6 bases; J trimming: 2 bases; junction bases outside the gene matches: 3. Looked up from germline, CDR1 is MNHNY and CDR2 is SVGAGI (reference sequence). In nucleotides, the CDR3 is TGTGCCAGCAGCCCGGACAGGGCTGGAAACACCATATATTTT. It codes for CASSPDRAGNTIYF.

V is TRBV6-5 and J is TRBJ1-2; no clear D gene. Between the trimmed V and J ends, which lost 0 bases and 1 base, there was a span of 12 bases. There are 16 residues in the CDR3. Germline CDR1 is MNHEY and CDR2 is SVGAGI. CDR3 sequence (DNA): TGTGCCAGCAGTTACTCCCTCCGGGGATTTAACTATGGCTACACCTTC. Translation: CASSYSLRGFNYGYTF.

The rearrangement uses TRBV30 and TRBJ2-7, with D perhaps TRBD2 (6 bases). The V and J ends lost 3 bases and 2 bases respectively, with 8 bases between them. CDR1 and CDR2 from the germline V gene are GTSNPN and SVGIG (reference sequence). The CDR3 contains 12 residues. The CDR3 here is CAWRGGAYEQYF. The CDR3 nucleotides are TGTGCCTGGAGAGGAGGGGCCTACGAGCAGTACTTC.